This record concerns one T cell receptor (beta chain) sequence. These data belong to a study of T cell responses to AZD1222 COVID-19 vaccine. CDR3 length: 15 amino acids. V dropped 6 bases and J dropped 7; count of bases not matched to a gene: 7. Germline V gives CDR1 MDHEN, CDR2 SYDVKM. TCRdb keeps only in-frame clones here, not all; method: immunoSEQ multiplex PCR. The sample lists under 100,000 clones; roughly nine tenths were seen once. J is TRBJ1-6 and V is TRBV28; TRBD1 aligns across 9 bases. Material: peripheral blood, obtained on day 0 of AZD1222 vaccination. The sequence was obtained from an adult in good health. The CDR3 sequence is CASSNAGTGNSPLHF. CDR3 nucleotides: TGTGCCAGCAGCAACGCCGGGACAGGGAATTCACCCCTCCACTTT.